The 30 T cell receptor beta chains in this list originate from one sample, sequenced in a study of blood T cells in healthy people across ages. For the second PCR, which ran for 7 to 11 cycles, a sample-barcoded 5' primer and a J-beta primer mix were used. TCRdb ran MiXCR on the 5' RACE reads and lists one entry per CDR3 protein. In the table there are approximately 1.5 million distinct CDR3 sequences, 40% to 45% of which are singletons. Source material: blood. These receptors were collected from a woman younger than 35 in good health.

This rearrangement joins TRBV29-1 to TRBJ2-7; TRBD1 aligns across 10 bases. The CDR3 is made up of 15 amino acids. Trimming removed 4 bases from V and 2 bases from J; junction bases left unmatched: 8. The V gene's germline CDR1 is SQVTM and CDR2 ANQGSEA. CDR3 amino acids: CSVAPDRGVAYEQYF. The CDR3 bases are TGCAGCGTTGCCCCGGACAGGGGGGTGGCCTACGAGCAGTACTTC.

The chain recombines TRBV20-1 with TRBJ2-6; D uncertain. Germline CDR1 is DFQATT and CDR2 is SNEGSKA (reference sequence). V was trimmed by 6 bases and J by 0 bases, leaving 9 bases between them. This CDR3 has 14 residues. The CDR3: CSAPGSSGANVLTF. The CDR3 DNA reads as TGCAGTGCCCCAGGTAGCTCTGGGGCCAACGTCCTGACTTTC.

This clonotype has ten or more counts. V usage is TRBV27 and J usage is TRBJ2-1; no firm D call. V was shortened by 3 bases and J by 1 base, with 7 bases between the two germline ends. CDR3 length: 14 amino acids. Germline CDR1 reads MNHEY; CDR2 reads SMNVEV (reference sequence). This CDR3 is CASSFSRSYNEQFF. The CDR3 DNA is TGTGCCAGCAGTTTCTCCCGATCCTACAATGAGCAGTTCTTC.

The sample holds one count of this clonotype. V is TRBV5-1 and J is TRBJ1-2; the D is unclear. Germline V gene sequence: CDR1 SGHRS, CDR2 YFSETQ. V was shortened by 0 bases and J by 3 bases, with 9 bases between the two germline ends. CDR3 length: 14 amino acids. This CDR3 is CASSLVTEDYGYTF. As DNA, the CDR3 is TGCGCCAGCAGCTTGGTTACGGAAGACTATGGCTACACCTTC.

On this clonotype itself: The junction departs from the called germline gene at one end, perhaps through a read error. The gene calls are TRBV4-1 and TRBJ2-3; 7 bases are a match to TRBD2. This CDR3 has 16 residues. Germline V gene lookup returns CDR1 MGHRA and CDR2 YSYEKL. CDR3 sequence reads: CASSQETAGITDTHYF. CDR3 in DNA: TGCGCCAGCAGCCAAGAGACAGCGGGAATCACAGATACGCATTATTTT.

This clonotype was observed once. The CDR3 reads CASSQVWVAGAHNEQYF. The CDR3 coding sequence is TGTGCCAGCAGCCAAGTATGGGTAGCGGGGGCACACAATGAGCAGTACTTC. This chain links TRBV3-1 with TRBJ2-7; TRBD2 aligns across 9 bases. J lost 7 bases, V lost 1 base, and 14 bases had no gene match. CDR1 and CDR2 (germline): LGHDT, YNNKEL (reference sequence). The CDR3 runs 17 residues.

CDR3 region: CASRNGGGNTQYF. The CDR3 region has the DNA TGTGCCAGCAGAAATGGAGGAGGGAATACGCAGTATTTT. The V call is TRBV9, the J call TRBJ2-3; a possible D gene is TRBD2 (6 bases). The germline V gene has CDR1 SGDLS and CDR2 YYNGEE. The CDR3 is made up of 13 amino acids. Trimming cost V 5 bases and J 7 bases, with 14 bases left between them.

The table lists this clonotype with a count of one. A read error is likely, as this CDR3 ends without the conserved phenylalanine or tryptophan. Because the CDR3's place on the DNA is in doubt, the DNA is left out and the CDR3 is given as listed by TCRdb. This chain's CDR3 is CASSLLSGANVLTI. The V gene is TRBV5-6, the J gene TRBJ2-6. The CDR3 numbers 14 amino acids, ends counted. Germline V CDR1 and CDR2: SGHDT, YYEEEE.

This clonotype was seen more than once but under ten times. This chain uses TRBV7-3 with TRBJ2-3; D remains ambiguous. The CDR3 is 14 amino acids. The ends were cut back, 1 base at V and 2 bases at J, with 7 bases in the middle. Per germline, CDR1 SGHTA and CDR2 FQGTGA. This CDR3 is CASSLNPVTDTQYF. CDR3 DNA sequence: TGTGCCAGCAGCTTAAATCCCGTCACAGATACGCAGTATTTT.

This chain links TRBV7-2 with TRBJ2-5, with no clear D. The J call may be incorrect, as the DNA end agrees better with TRBJ2-7. The length of the CDR3 is 13 residues. Germline V CDR1 and CDR2: SGHTA, FQGNSA. The CDR3 nucleotides are TGTGCCAGCAGCTTAGCGTCCCCCACCGAGCAGTACTTC. This codes for CASSLASPTEQYF.

This clonotype showed up just a few times. V and J are TRBV6-5 and TRBJ2-3, with a possible D match to TRBD1 (7 bases). The germline CDR1 and CDR2 sequences are MNHEY and SVGAGI. Between the trimmed V and J ends, which lost 4 bases and 2 bases, there was a span of 10 bases. The CDR3 loop spans 14 amino acids. CDR3 sequence reads: CASSSGGITDTQYF. In DNA, the CDR3 is TGTGCCAGCAGTTCAGGGGGGATCACAGATACGCAGTATTTT.

This clonotype was picked up a small number of times. The CDR3 coding sequence is TGCAGTGCTAGGCCAGACAATGAGCAGTTCTTC. Protein: CSARPDNEQFF. The J gene is TRBJ2-1, the V gene TRBV20-1, with D uncertain. V lost 3 bases and J 5 bases, leaving 5 bases between the germline ends. This CDR3 comprises 11 residues. Germline CDR1 reads DFQATT; CDR2 reads SNEGSKA (reference sequence).

This clonotype was found a few times. V is TRBV9 and J is TRBJ2-1, with D tentatively TRBD2 (7 bases). Germline CDR1 and CDR2: SGDLS and YYNGEE. The CDR3 is made up of 13 amino acids. Between the trimmed V and J ends, which lost 2 bases and 6 bases, there was a span of 9 bases. Written as DNA, the CDR3 is TGTGCCAGCAGCGTGGGGGGGGCCAATGAGCAGTTCTTC. Translating it yields CASSVGGANEQFF.

There are a few counts of this clonotype. The chain combines TRBV9 with TRBJ2-7; the D call may be TRBD1 or TRBD2 (6 bases each). The ends were cut back, 4 bases at V and 0 bases at J, with 17 bases in the middle. Germline CDR1 reads SGDLS; CDR2 reads YYNGEE. The CDR3 is made up of 16 amino acids. This CDR3 reads CASSIGGQWGSYEQYF. CDR3 DNA: TGTGCCAGCAGCATTGGGGGGCAGTGGGGCTCCTACGAGCAGTACTTC.

The chain links TRBV6-6 to TRBJ2-2; maybe TRBD1 (6 bases). V gave up 5 bases and J gave up 1 base, with 11 bases separating them. The germline V gene has CDR1 MNHNY and CDR2 SVGAGI (reference sequence). This CDR3 is 15 amino acids long. The CDR3 DNA reads TGTGCCAGCAGTCCGGGACATAGGAACACCGGGGAGCTGTTTTTT. Translation: CASSPGHRNTGELFF.

On this clonotype: A junction end diverges from the germline sequence, so it may reflect a read error. The chain combines TRBV7-2 with TRBJ2-3, with D tentatively TRBD2 (5 bases). Germline V lookup: CDR1 SGHTA, CDR2 FQGNSA. The CDR3 spans 15 residues. Here the CDR3 reads CASSRDYSSTDTQYF. CDR3 sequence (DNA): TGCGCCAGCAGCCGAGACTACTCTAGCACAGATACGCAGTATTTT. The full variable domain, rest sourced from reference TRBV7-2 and TRBJ2-3, is GAGVSQSPSNKVTEKGKDVELRCDPISGHTALYWYRQSLGQGLEFLIYFQGNSAPDKSGLPSDRFSAERTGGSVSTLTIQRTQQEDSAVYLCASSRDYSSTDTQYFGPGTRLTVL.

This sequence joins TRBV20-1 and TRBJ1-2; D ambiguous. This CDR3 spans 8 amino acids. CDR1 and CDR2 from the germline V gene are DFQATT and SNEGSKA (reference sequence). The CDR3 coding sequence is TGCAGGCCGGGGGGCTACACCTTC. It codes for CRPGGYTF.

This chain connects TRBV12-3 or TRBV12-4 to TRBJ1-2; D is perhaps TRBD1 (5 bases). The CDR3 is 15 residues long. Trimming took 6 bases from V and 2 from J, leaving 16 bases between them. CDR3 in amino acids: CASRLAGTVNYGYTF. In DNA, the CDR3 is TGTGCCAGCAGACTAGCCGGGACCGTCAACTATGGCTACACCTTC.

The table lists this clonotype with many counts. This chain connects TRBV7-9 to TRBJ2-3, with 9 bases lining up with TRBD2. Germline V gene data show CDR1 as SEHNR and CDR2 as FQNEAQ (reference sequence). This CDR3 contains 15 residues. V trimming: 4 bases; J trimming: 3 bases; junction bases outside the gene matches: 5. CDR3 nucleotides: TGTGCCAGCAGCTCGGGACTAGCAACGACAGATACGCAGTATTTT. Amino acids: CASSSGLATTDTQYF.

V and J are TRBV6-1 and TRBJ1-5, with D possibly TRBD1 on 5 matching bases. The V end lost 2 bases, the J end lost 2 bases, and 10 bases lay between the germline ends. The CDR3 is 15 amino acids. Per the germline V gene, CDR1 is MNHNS and CDR2 is SASEGT. CDR3 nucleotide sequence: TGTGCCAGCAGTGAATGGGGGTATGGCAATCAGCCCCAGCATTTT. Amino acids: CASSEWGYGNQPQHF.

The CDR3 loop reads CASSRGEASNEKLFF. CDR3 nucleotide sequence: TGTGCCAGCAGCAGGGGTGAGGCGTCTAATGAAAAACTGTTTTTT. J is TRBJ1-4 and V is TRBV3-1, with a possible D match to TRBD1 (5 bases). Germline lookup yields CDR1 LGHDT and CDR2 YNNKEL (reference sequence). V was pared by 5 bases and J by 3 bases, with 13 bases between. This CDR3 region has 15 residues. Complete variable domain (other parts from reference TRBV3-1 and TRBJ1-4): DTAVSQTPKYLVTQMGNDKSIKCEQNLGHDTMYWYKQDSKKFLKIMFSYNNKELIINETVPNRFSPKSPDKAHLNLHINSLELGDSAVYFCASSRGEASNEKLFFGSGTQLSVL.

Only a few counts were recorded for this clonotype. The CDR3 here is CASSPGYGGSYEQYF. In nucleotides, the CDR3 is TGTGCCAGCTCACCAGGATATGGGGGCTCCTACGAGCAGTACTTC. The chain links TRBV18 to TRBJ2-7, with D possibly being TRBD1 or TRBD2 (5 bases each). V lost 2 bases to trimming and J lost 0 bases, with 11 bases between them. The germline V gene has CDR1 KGHSH and CDR2 LQKENI. The CDR3 is made up of 15 amino acids. Full variable domain (outside the CDR3, taken from reference TRBV18 and TRBJ2-7): NAGVMQNPRHLVRRRGQEARLRCSPMKGHSHVYWYRQLPEEGLKFMVYLQKENIIDESGMPKERFSAEFPKEGPSILRIQQVVRGDSAAYFCASSPGYGGSYEQYFGPGTRLTVT.

This clonotype has a count of ten or more. The rearrangement joins TRBV5-1 to TRBJ2-3, with 8 bases matching TRBD2. V trimming: 0 bases; J trimming: 0 bases; junction bases outside the gene matches: 18. This CDR3 contains 21 residues. Germline lookup yields CDR1 SGHRS and CDR2 YFSETQ. The CDR3 DNA sequence: TGCGCCAGCAGCTTGGGAGTAGCTCGCGGGTTGAGCGGGGGTAGCACAGATACGCAGTATTTT. As protein: CASSLGVARGLSGGSTDTQYF.

This clonotype was detected ten times or more. The V and J genes are TRBV4-1 and TRBJ2-5; 10 bases fit TRBD1. The junction had 6 bases not matched to a gene; V was cut back by 0 bases and J by 5 bases. CDR3 length: 16 amino acids. Germline V lookup: CDR1 MGHRA, CDR2 YSYEKL. This CDR3 reads CASSQDRTGGWETQYF. The CDR3 coding sequence is TGCGCCAGCAGCCAAGACCGGACAGGGGGGTGGGAGACCCAGTACTTC.

V usage is TRBV10-3 and J usage is TRBJ2-7; D gene uncertain. Germline CDR1 ENHRY, CDR2 SYGVKD. Trimming cost V 5 bases and J 1 base, with 12 bases left between them. The CDR3 spans 14 residues. CDR3 residues: CAISRNSESYEQYF. CDR3 DNA sequence: TGTGCCATCAGTCGTAACAGCGAGTCCTACGAGCAGTACTTC.

The V gene is TRBV7-9, the J gene TRBJ1-2; the D is unclear. Trimming stripped 1 base from V and 8 bases from J, with 17 bases between. Germline CDR1 SEHNR, CDR2 FQNEAQ (reference sequence). The CDR3 is 15 amino acids. The CDR3 region has the DNA TGTGCCAGCAGCTTAGGGACGACGCTTGTCAGGGGCTACACCTTC. It encodes CASSLGTTLVRGYTF.

The genes are TRBV4-1 and TRBJ2-4; possible D gene TRBD2, 6 bases. Trimming left V 1 base short and J 6 bases short, with 13 bases between. Germline CDR1 MGHRA, CDR2 YSYEKL. CDR3 size: 15 residues. The CDR3 region is CASSQGRDSRNIQYF. For the CDR3, the DNA is TGCGCCAGCAGCCAAGGTCGGGACTCGAGAAACATTCAGTACTTC.

Note on this clonotype: The junction shows a germline mismatch at one end, possibly a read error. The chain's CDR3 is CVSSWGLAGAEQFF. CDR3 coding DNA: TGTGTCAGCAGTTGGGGACTAGCAGGCGCTGAGCAGTTCTTC. This rearrangement joins TRBV12-3 or TRBV12-4 to TRBJ2-1; TRBD2 aligns across 9 bases. CDR3 length: 14 amino acids.

This clonotype has a handful of counts. The chain uses TRBV25-1 and TRBJ1-5; D gene ambiguous. Per the germline V gene, CDR1 is MGHDK and CDR2 is SYGVNS. The V gene lost 3 bases and the J gene lost 8 bases, with 17 bases spanning the gap. The CDR3 covers 15 residues. The CDR3 here is CASSEGGFAMEPQHF. The DNA of the CDR3 is TGTGCCAGCAGTGAGGGCGGATTTGCCATGGAGCCCCAGCATTTT.

This clonotype was counted once. The chain carries TRBV25-1 and TRBJ2-5; weak D call: TRBD2 (5 bases). In germline, CDR1 is MGHDK, CDR2 SYGVNS. This CDR3 region has 13 residues. Trimming shortened V by 8 bases and J by 4 bases, and 14 bases separated the two germline ends. CDR3 in DNA: TGTGCCAGCGGCCCAAGCGGAGGAGAGACCCAGTACTTC. Translation: CASGPSGGETQYF.